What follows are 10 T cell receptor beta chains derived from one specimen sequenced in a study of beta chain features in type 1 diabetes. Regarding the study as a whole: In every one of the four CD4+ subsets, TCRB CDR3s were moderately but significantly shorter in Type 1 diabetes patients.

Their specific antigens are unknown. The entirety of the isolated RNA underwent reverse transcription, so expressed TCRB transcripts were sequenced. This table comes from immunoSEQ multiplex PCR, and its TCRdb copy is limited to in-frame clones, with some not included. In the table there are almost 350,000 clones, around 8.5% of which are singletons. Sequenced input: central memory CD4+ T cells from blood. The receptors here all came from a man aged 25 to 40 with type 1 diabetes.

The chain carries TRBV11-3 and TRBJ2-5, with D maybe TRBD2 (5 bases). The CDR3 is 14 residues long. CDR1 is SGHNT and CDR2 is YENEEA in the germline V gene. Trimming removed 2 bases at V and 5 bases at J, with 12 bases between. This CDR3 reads CASSLNPSHETQYF. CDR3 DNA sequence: TGTGCCAGCAGCTTAAATCCTAGCCATGAGACCCAGTACTTC.

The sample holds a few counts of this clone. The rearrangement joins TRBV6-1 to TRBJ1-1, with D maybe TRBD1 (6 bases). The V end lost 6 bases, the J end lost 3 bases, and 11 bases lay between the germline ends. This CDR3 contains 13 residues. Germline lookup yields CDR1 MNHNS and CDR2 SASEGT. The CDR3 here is CASRTTGDTEAFF. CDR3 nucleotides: TGTGCCAGCAGAACGACAGGAGACACTGAAGCTTTCTTT.

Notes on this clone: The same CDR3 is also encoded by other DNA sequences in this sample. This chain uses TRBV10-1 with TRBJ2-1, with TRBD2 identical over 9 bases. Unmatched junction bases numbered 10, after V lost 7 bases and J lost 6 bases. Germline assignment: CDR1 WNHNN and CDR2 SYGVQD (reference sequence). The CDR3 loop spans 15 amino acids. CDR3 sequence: CASTSGTRGGNEQFF. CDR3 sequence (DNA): TGCGCCAGCACTAGCGGGACCCGAGGAGGCAATGAGCAGTTCTTC.

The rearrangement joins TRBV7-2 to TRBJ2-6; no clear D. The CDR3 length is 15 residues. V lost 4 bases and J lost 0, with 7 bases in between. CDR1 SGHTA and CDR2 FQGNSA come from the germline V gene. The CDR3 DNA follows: TGTGCCAGCAGCTCGCAGAGCTCTGGGGCCAACGTCCTGACTTTC. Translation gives CASSSQSSGANVLTF.

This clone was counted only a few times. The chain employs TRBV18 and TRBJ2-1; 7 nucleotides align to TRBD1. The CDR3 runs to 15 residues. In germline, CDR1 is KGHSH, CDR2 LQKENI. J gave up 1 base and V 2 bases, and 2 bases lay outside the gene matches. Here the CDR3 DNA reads TGTGCCAGCTCACCAGGGGGACAGTCCTACAATGAGCAGTTCTTC. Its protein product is CASSPGGQSYNEQFF.

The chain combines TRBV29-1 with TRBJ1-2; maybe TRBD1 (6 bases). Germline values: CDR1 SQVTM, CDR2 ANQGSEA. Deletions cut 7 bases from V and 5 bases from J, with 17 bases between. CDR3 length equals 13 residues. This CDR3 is CSAGDGGRYGYTF. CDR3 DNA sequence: TGCAGCGCCGGGGACGGGGGGCGTTATGGCTACACCTTC.

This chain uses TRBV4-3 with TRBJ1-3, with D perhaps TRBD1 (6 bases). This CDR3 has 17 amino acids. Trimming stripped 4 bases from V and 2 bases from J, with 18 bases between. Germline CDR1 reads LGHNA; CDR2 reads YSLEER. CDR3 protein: CASSPSIQGWAGNTIYF. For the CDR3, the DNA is TGCGCCAGCAGCCCATCCATACAGGGATGGGCTGGAAACACCATATATTTT.

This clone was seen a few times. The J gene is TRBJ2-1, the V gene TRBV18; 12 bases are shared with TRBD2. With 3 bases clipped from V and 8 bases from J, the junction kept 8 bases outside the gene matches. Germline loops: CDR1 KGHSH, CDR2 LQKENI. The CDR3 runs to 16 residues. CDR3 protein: CASSPPLAGGLYEQFF. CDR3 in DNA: TGTGCCAGCTCACCTCCTCTAGCGGGGGGGCTATATGAGCAGTTCTTC.

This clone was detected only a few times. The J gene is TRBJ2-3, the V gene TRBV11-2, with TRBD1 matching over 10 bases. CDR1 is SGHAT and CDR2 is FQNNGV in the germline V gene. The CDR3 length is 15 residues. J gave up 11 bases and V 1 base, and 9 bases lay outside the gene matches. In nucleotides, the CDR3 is TGTGCCAGCAGCTTAGCCCTTGGACAGGGGGAAATGCAGTATTTT. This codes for CASSLALGQGEMQYF.

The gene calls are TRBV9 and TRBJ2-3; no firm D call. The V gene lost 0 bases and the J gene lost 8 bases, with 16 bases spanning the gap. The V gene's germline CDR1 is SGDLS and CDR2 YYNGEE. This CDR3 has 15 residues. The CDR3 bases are TGTGCCAGCAGCGTAGGCCCGGATCCAGGCCCTACGCAGTATTTT. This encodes CASSVGPDPGPTQYF.